The rows below give T cell receptor beta chains drawn from one sample of a study of blood T cell repertoires in COVID-19. TCRdb's table, derived via immunoSEQ multiplex PCR, lists solely in-frame clones and lacks some. Of about 250,000 clones listed, about 88% were seen once; the top ten hold 3%. The source material was PBMCs or T cells enriched from blood (not recorded which). These receptors were obtained from a woman aged 50 to 60 who had recovered from COVID-19. Each CDR3 is given without its conserved first and last residue. D genes are given only for firm matches.

d_gene	v_gene	j_gene	CDR3aa
.	TRBV27	TRBJ1-1	ASSLSGTLPFNTEAF
TRBD1	TRBV30	TRBJ1-6	AWSLTGGYNSPLH
TRBD2	TRBV4-1	TRBJ2-2	ASSQAPGLAGVSGELF
.	TRBV9	TRBJ2-2	ASSAHVGSNTGELF
.	TRBV11-2	TRBJ2-1	ASSSTHYEQF
TRBD1	TRBV28	TRBJ1-2	ASSLGGYLYGYT
TRBD1	TRBV2	TRBJ1-5	ASKGQALQPQH
.	TRBV7-2	TRBJ1-1	ASSLVSGRGNTEAF
TRBD2	TRBV7-2	TRBJ2-1	ASSLALAGGYEQF
TRBD2	TRBV6-2/TRBV6-3	TRBJ2-2	ASSYPGLAGGPGELF
.	TRBV28	TRBJ1-5	ASSLFGGGNQPQH
TRBD2	TRBV5-1	TRBJ2-1	ASSLDVAGGYNEQF
TRBD2	TRBV9	TRBJ2-6	ASSVSGTSSGANVLT
TRBD1	TRBV7-2	TRBJ1-5	ASSFDRGGNQPQH
TRBD2	TRBV29-1	TRBJ2-5	SVEILAAYQETQY
.	TRBV9	TRBJ1-2	ASSPGIEPYGYT
TRBD2	TRBV5-1	TRBJ2-1	ASSSAGTRNNEQF
TRBD2	TRBV28	TRBJ2-1	ASSPREGAVYNEQF
.	TRBV7-2	TRBJ1-6	ASSTRGINSPLH
TRBD1	TRBV28	TRBJ1-1	ASSATGGNFPF
.	TRBV15	TRBJ1-5	ATTEGQPQH
.	TRBV28	TRBJ1-2	ASSVTGADYGYT
TRBD1	TRBV7-9	TRBJ2-6	ASSQAQSRGLSGANVLT
TRBD1	TRBV9	TRBJ2-1	ASSGGTGGNNEQF
TRBD2	TRBV19	TRBJ2-1	ASSSGLALNEQF
.	TRBV27	TRBJ2-1	ASSFRERYNEQF
.	TRBV11-2	TRBJ2-7	ASSFHRAEQY
TRBD2	TRBV28	TRBJ2-1	ASSPVTSGRRNEQF
TRBD2	TRBV25-1	TRBJ2-1	ASSEPAGLYNEQF
TRBD1	TRBV4-3	TRBJ1-2	ASSRDRGDGYT
.	TRBV28	TRBJ2-7	ASSLSSAEQY
.	TRBV7-3	TRBJ2-2	ASRNGGPTGELF
TRBD1	TRBV18	TRBJ1-5	ASSPTGGNQPQH
.	TRBV30	TRBJ2-7	AHRDSYEQY
.	TRBV11-2	TRBJ2-4	ASSLAGFGDIQY
.	TRBV5-5	TRBJ1-1	ASSRGSNTEAF
TRBD1	TRBV5-4	TRBJ2-4	ASSILTGGENIQY
.	TRBV4-1	TRBJ1-2	ASSPADSFLYT
.	TRBV4-2	TRBJ1-5	ASSQGGNSNQPQH
.	TRBV3-1/TRBV3-2	TRBJ1-4	ASAPARTNEKLF
TRBD1	TRBV2	TRBJ2-7	ASSEGQAVLEQY
.	TRBV6-5	TRBJ2-2	ASSYEKTGELF
.	TRBV27	TRBJ1-5	ASSLYADSPNQPQH
TRBD1	TRBV6-5	TRBJ2-6	ASSYFRGPGANVLT